The 9 T cell receptor beta chains below all came from one sample that was sequenced in a study of cytomegalovirus exposure and HLA in healthy donors. The PCR contained 60 Vbeta and 13 Jbeta primers. Measured with immunoSEQ multiplex PCR; TCRdb has only the in-frame clones, and not every one. The sample consists of about 150,000 clones, roughly 63% of them appearing once. Sequencing was done on a sample of PBMCs. The receptor set was obtained from a woman aged 55-70 years in good health and CMV-seropositive.

The sample holds a few counts of this clone. CDR3 region: CASRDRDRGPQYF. The CDR3 nucleotides are TGTGCCAGCAGGGACCGGGACAGGGGGCCCCAGTACTTC. The chain has TRBV5-5 and TRBJ2-5; 12 bases agree with TRBD1. CDR3 size: 13 residues. CDR1 and CDR2 (germline): SGHKS, YYEKEE (reference sequence). V shed 5 bases, J shed 9 bases, and the junction held 5 bases outside the gene matches.

This chain connects TRBV19 to TRBJ2-1; TRBD1 agrees at 7 bases. The germline V gene encodes CDR1 LNHDA and CDR2 SQIVND (reference sequence). With 4 bases clipped from V and 5 bases from J, the junction kept 2 bases outside the gene matches. The CDR3 is 13 amino acids. The CDR3 spells CASSTTGNNEQFF. The CDR3 nucleotides are TGTGCCAGTAGTACGACAGGGAACAATGAGCAGTTCTTC.

This chain connects TRBV19 to TRBJ1-1, with D tentatively TRBD1 (6 bases). V lost 5 bases, J lost 0 bases, and 13 bases lay in between. The CDR3 consists of 15 residues. Looked up from germline, CDR1 is LNHDA and CDR2 is SQIVND (reference sequence). For the CDR3, the DNA is TGTGCCAGTAGTCCCCTGGGACACGTGAACACTGAAGCTTTCTTT. It specifies CASSPLGHVNTEAFF.

The rearrangement joins TRBV18 to TRBJ2-7; D is possibly TRBD1 (5 bases). Germline values: CDR1 KGHSH, CDR2 LQKENI. V shed 0 bases and J shed 0 bases, with 9 bases lying between them. This CDR3 region has 15 residues. The CDR3 DNA reads as TGTGCCAGCTCACCACCAGGGGTCCTCTCCTACGAGCAGTACTTC. This gives the protein CASSPPGVLSYEQYF.

The chain carries TRBV28 and TRBJ1-4; a possible D gene is TRBD1 (5 bases). CDR1 is MDHEN, CDR2 SYDVKM, per germline. The CDR3 is 14 amino acids. Trimming stripped 2 bases from V and 8 bases from J, with 12 bases between. The CDR3 region has the DNA TGTGCCAGCAGTTTACAGGGAGGTGTCGAAAAACTGTTTTTT. This encodes CASSLQGGVEKLFF.

The chain uses TRBV10-2 and TRBJ2-7, with TRBD2 identical over 9 bases. Germline CDR1 reads WSHSY; CDR2 reads SAAADI. This CDR3 has 19 residues. V lost 2 bases, J lost 2 bases, and 16 bases stayed unmatched. DNA of the CDR3: TGCGCCAGCAGTGAGGGATTGGGTCGTGGGACTAGCAAACCCTACGAGCAGTACTTC. It is translated as CASSEGLGRGTSKPYEQYF.

V is TRBV28 and J is TRBJ2-1, with 7 bases fitting TRBD2. Germline V lookup: CDR1 MDHEN, CDR2 SYDVKM. This CDR3 is 16 amino acids long. Unmatched junction bases numbered 6, after V lost 3 bases and J lost 1 base. The chain's CDR3 is CASSLVQRGSYNEQFF. In nucleotides, the CDR3 is TGTGCCAGCAGTTTGGTCCAGCGGGGATCCTACAATGAGCAGTTCTTC. The variable domain in full, completed from reference TRBV28 and TRBJ2-1, reads DVKVTQSSRYLVKRTGEKVFLECVQDMDHENMFWYRQDPGLGLRLIYFSYDVKMKEKGDIPEGYSVSREKKERFSLILESASTNQTSMYLCASSLVQRGSYNEQFFGPGTRLTVL.

This sequence joins TRBV5-8 and TRBJ1-5, with TRBD1 identical over 12 bases. The trim removed 2 bases at V and 1 base at J, leaving 7 bases unmatched. This CDR3 contains 18 residues. The germline V gene has CDR1 SGHTS and CDR2 YDEGEE. The CDR3 here is CASSFVMGQGASNQPQHF. In nucleotides, the CDR3 is TGTGCCAGCAGCTTCGTGATGGGACAGGGGGCAAGCAATCAGCCCCAGCATTTT.

The V call is TRBV27, the J call TRBJ2-1; TRBD1 aligns across 9 bases. Germline V gene data show CDR1 as MNHEY and CDR2 as SMNVEV (reference sequence). V was clipped by 2 bases and J by 4 bases; unmatched bases: 9. The CDR3 totals 17 residues. This chain's CDR3 is CASSLRPWGQGYNEQFF. CDR3 nucleotides: TGTGCCAGCAGTTTACGACCCTGGGGACAGGGTTACAATGAGCAGTTCTTC.